These T cell receptor beta chains were read from a single sample in a study of T cells after yellow fever vaccination. Each CDR3 protein gets one entry after TCRdb re-called the 5' RACE reads with MiXCR. The data show 200,000 to 250,000 distinct CDR3 sequences, 6.5% to 8.5% seen once. This specimen was CD4+ T cells sorted from PBMCs, taken 15 days after the yellow fever booster vaccination. Receptors were obtained from a man aged 25 to 45 who received the YFV17D yellow fever vaccine. The CDR3 runs from the conserved cysteine through the conserved F or W. Fields, in order: clone size, V gene, J gene, D gene, CDR3 DNA, CDR3 protein. The D gene is left open where the match is weak. Clone size is not always given. Where it is, it says once, few, many or a class for expanded clones.

clone size: few; V gene: TRBV20-1; J gene: TRBJ1-4; D gene: NA; CDR3 DNA: TGCAGTGCTAGAGGTGGGACACATAGAAGCCACGAAAAACTGTTTTTT; CDR3 protein: CSARGGTHRSHEKLFF
clone size: many; V gene: TRBV29-1; J gene: TRBJ2-7; D gene: TRBD2; CDR3 DNA: TGCAGCGTTGAAGTTGATAGCGGGAGGTACGAGCAGTACTTC; CDR3 protein: CSVEVDSGRYEQYF
clone size: many; V gene: TRBV5-4; J gene: TRBJ2-7; D gene: NA; CDR3 DNA: TGTGCCAGCAGCTTAGGCCTAGGTGGCTACGAGCAGTACTTC; CDR3 protein: CASSLGLGGYEQYF
clone size: NA; V gene: TRBV20-1; J gene: TRBJ2-1; D gene: TRBD2; CDR3 DNA: TGCAGTGCTAGAGGACTAGCGGGGGAGCGGGAGCAGTTCTTC; CDR3 protein: CSARGLAGEREQFF
clone size: many; V gene: TRBV7-2; J gene: TRBJ2-5; D gene: TRBD2; CDR3 DNA: TGTGCCAGCAGCTTATTTGGGACTAGAGAGCAAGAGACCCAGTACTTC; CDR3 protein: CASSLFGTREQETQYF
clone size: many; V gene: TRBV7-2; J gene: TRBJ2-7; D gene: NA; CDR3 DNA: TGTGCCAGCAGTCCAGCCTACGAGCAGTACTTC; CDR3 protein: CASSPAYEQYF
clone size: few; V gene: TRBV28; J gene: TRBJ1-2; D gene: NA; CDR3 DNA: TGTGCCAGCAGTTTCCAGGGGCGTAACTATGGCTACACCTTC; CDR3 protein: CASSFQGRNYGYTF
clone size: few; V gene: TRBV5-4; J gene: TRBJ2-3; D gene: NA; CDR3 DNA: TGTGCCAGCAGGGGGTCGACTAGGGGTACGCAGTATTTT; CDR3 protein: CASRGSTRGTQYF
clone size: NA; V gene: TRBV7-2; J gene: TRBJ2-1; D gene: TRBD2; CDR3 DNA: TGTGCCAGCAGCTCCGGCCGGGGGGGTAATGAGCAGTTCTTC; CDR3 protein: CASSSGRGGNEQFF
clone size: many; V gene: TRBV7-9; J gene: TRBJ2-3; D gene: NA; CDR3 DNA: TGTGCCAGCAGCTTAGTACGGCTAGTTGGCACAGATACGCAGTATTTT; CDR3 protein: CASSLVRLVGTDTQYF